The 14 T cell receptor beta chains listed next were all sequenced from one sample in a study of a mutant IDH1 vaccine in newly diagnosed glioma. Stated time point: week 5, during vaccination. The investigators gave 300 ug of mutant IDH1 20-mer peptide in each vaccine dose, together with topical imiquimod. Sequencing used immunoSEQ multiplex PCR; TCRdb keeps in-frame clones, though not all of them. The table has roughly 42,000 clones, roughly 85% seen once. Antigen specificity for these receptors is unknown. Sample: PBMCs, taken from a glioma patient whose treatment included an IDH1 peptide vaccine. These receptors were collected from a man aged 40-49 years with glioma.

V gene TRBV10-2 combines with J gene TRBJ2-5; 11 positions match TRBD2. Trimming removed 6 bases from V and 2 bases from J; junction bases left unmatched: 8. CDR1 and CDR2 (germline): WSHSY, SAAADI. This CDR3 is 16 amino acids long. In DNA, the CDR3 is TGCGCCAGCAGCAAATCTCTAGCGGGGGGACAAGAGACCCAGTACTTC. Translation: CASSKSLAGGQETQYF.

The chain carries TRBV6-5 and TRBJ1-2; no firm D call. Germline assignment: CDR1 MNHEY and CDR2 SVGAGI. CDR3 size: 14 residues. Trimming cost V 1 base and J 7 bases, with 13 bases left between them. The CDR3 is CASSYLSSSSGYTF. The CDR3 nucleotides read TGTGCCAGCAGTTACTTGTCCAGCTCGAGTGGCTACACCTTC.

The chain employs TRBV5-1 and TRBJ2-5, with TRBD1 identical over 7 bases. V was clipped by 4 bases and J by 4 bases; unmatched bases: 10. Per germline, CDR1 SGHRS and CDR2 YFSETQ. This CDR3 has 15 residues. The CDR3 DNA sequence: TGCGCCAGCAGCCAAAGACAGGGTAGGCGAGAGACCCAGTACTTC. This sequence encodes CASSQRQGRRETQYF. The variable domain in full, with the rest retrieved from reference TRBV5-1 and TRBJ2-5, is KAGVTQTPRYLIKTRGQQVTLSCSPISGHRSVSWYQQTPGQGLQFLFEYFSETQRNKGNFPGRFSGRQFSNSRSEMNVSTLELGDSALYLCASSQRQGRRETQYFGPGTRLLVL.

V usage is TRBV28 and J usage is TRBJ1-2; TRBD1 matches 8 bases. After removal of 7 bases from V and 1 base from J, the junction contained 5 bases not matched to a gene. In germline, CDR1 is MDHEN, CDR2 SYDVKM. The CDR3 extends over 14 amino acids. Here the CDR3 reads CASTTGQGNYGYTF. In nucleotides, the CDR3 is TGTGCCAGCACCACCGGACAGGGTAACTATGGCTACACCTTC.

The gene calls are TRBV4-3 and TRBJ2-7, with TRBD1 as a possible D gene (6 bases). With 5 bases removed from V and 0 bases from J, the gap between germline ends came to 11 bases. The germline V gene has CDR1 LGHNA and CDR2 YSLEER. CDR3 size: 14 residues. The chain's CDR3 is CASSATGYSYEQYF. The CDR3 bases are TGCGCCAGCAGCGCAACAGGGTACTCCTACGAGCAGTACTTC.

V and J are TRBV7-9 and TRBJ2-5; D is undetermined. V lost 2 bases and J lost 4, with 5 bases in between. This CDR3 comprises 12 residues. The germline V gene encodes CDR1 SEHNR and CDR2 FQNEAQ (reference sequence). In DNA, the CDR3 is TGTGCCAGCAGCTTATATGGAGAGACCCAGTACTTC. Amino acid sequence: CASSLYGETQYF.

CDR3 protein: CASNPYRGMVSNTEAFF. DNA of the CDR3: TGTGCCAGCAACCCTTACAGGGGAATGGTCTCGAACACTGAAGCTTTCTTT. The chain uses TRBV27 and TRBJ1-1, with 7 bases lining up with TRBD1. Germline lookup yields CDR1 MNHEY and CDR2 SMNVEV (reference sequence). V shed 7 bases and J 1 base; nucleotides not matched to a gene: 15. The length of the CDR3 is 17 residues.

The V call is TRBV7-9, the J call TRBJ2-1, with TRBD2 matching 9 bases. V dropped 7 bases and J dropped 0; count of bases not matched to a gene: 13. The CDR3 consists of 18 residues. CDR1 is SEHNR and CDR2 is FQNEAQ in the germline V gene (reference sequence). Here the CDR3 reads CASTNGIAGVFSYNEQFF. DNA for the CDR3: TGTGCCAGCACCAACGGGATAGCGGGAGTGTTCTCCTACAATGAGCAGTTCTTC.

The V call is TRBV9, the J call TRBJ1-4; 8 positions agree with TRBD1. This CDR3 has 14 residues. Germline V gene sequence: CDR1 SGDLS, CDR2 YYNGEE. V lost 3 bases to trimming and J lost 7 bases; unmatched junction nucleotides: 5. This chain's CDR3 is CASSGRQGFEKLFF. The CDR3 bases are TGTGCCAGCAGCGGCCGACAGGGGTTTGAAAAACTGTTTTTT. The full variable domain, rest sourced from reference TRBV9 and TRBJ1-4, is DSGVTQTPKHLITATGQRVTLRCSPRSGDLSVYWYQQSLDQGLQFLIQYYNGEERAKGNILERFSAQQFPDLHSELNLSSLELGDSALYFCASSGRQGFEKLFFGSGTQLSVL.

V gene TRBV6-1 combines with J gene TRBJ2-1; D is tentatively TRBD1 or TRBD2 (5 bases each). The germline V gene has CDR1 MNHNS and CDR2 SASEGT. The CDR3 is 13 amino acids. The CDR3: CGLRGARAIEQFF. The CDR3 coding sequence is TGTGGCTTGCGAGGGGCGCGGGCCATTGAGCAGTTCTTC.

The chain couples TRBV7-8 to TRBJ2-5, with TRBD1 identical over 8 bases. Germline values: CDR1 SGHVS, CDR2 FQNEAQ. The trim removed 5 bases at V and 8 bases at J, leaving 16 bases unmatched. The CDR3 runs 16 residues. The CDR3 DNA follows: TGTGCCAGCAGCCCGCGGCCGACAGGGGCGTTAAAAACCCAGTACTTC. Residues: CASSPRPTGALKTQYF. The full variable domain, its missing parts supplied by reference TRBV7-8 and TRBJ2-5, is GAGVSQSPRYKVAKRGQDVALRCDPISGHVSLFWYQQALGQGPEFLTYFQNEAQLDKSGLPSDRFFAERPEGSVSTLKIQRTQQEDSAVYLCASSPRPTGALKTQYFGPGTRLLVL.

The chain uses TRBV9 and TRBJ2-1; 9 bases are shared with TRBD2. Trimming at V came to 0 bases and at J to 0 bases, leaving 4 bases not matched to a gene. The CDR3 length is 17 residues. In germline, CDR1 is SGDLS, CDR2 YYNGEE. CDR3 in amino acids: CASSVEKLAGSYNEQFF. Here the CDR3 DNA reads TGTGCCAGCAGCGTAGAGAAACTAGCGGGCTCCTACAATGAGCAGTTCTTC.

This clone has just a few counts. CDR3 residues: CASSYTPGGTRRVRELFF. CDR3 in DNA: TGTGCCAGCAGCTATACCCCTGGTGGGACCCGGCGGGTTAGGGAGCTGTTTTTT. V gene TRBV13 combines with J gene TRBJ2-2; D is tentatively TRBD1 or TRBD2 (5 bases each). CDR1 and CDR2 (germline): PRHDT, FYEKMQ (reference sequence). This CDR3 region has 18 residues. V was shortened by 4 bases and J by 9 bases, with 27 bases between the two germline ends.

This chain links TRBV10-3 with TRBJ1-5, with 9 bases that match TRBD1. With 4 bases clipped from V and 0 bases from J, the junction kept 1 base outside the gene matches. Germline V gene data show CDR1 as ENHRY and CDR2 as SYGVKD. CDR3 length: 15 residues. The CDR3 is CAISATGGSNQPQHF. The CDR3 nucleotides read TGTGCCATCAGTGCGACAGGGGGTAGCAATCAGCCCCAGCATTTT.